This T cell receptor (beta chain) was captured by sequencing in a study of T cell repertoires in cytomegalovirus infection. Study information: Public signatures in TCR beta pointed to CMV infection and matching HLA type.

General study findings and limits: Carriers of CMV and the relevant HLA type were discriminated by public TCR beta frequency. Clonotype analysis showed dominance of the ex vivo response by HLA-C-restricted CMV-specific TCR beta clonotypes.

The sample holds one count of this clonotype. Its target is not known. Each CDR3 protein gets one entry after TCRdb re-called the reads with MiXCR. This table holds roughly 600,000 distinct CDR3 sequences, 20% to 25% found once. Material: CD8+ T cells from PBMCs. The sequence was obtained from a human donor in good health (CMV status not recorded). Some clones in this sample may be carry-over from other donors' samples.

The CDR3 spells CSARAGRHGNYGYTF. The CDR3 coding sequence is TGCAGTGCTAGAGCAGGCAGACATGGGAACTATGGCTACACCTTC. The chain uses TRBV20-1 and TRBJ1-2; D is uncertain. The V end was cut by 1 base, the J end by 2 bases, with 14 bases between. Germline CDR1 reads DFQATT; CDR2 reads SNEGSKA (reference sequence). This CDR3 spans 15 amino acids.